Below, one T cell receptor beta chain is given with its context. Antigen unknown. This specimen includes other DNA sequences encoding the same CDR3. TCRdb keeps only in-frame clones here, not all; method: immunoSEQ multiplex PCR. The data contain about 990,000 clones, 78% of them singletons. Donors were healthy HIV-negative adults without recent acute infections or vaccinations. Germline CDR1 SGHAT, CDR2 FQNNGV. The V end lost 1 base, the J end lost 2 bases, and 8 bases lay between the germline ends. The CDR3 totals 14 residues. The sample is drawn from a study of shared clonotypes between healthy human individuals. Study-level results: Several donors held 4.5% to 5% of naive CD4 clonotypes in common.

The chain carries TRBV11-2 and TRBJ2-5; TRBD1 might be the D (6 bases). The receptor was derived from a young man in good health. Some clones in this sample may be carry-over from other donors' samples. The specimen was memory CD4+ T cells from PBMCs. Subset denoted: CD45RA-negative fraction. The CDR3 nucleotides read TGTGCCAGCAGCTTAGCAGGGGTACAAGAGACCCAGTACTTC. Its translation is CASSLAGVQETQYF.